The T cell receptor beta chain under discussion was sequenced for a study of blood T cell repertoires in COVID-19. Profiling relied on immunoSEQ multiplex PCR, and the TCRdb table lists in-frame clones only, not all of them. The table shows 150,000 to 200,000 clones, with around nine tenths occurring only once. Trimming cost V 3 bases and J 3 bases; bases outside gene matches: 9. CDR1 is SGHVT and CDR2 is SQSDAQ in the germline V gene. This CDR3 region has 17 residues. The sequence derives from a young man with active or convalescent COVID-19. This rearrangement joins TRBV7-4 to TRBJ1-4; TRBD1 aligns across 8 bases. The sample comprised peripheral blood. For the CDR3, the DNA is TGTGCCAGCAGCTTCGGATCGGACAGGGCGCCTAATGAAAAACTGTTTTTT. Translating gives CASSFGSDRAPNEKLFF. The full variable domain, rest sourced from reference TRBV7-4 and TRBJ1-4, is GAGVSQSPRYKVAKRGRDVALRCDSISGHVTLYWYRQTLGQGSEVLTYSQSDAQRDKSGRPSGRFSAERPERSVSTLKIQRTEQGDSAVYLCASSFGSDRAPNEKLFFGSGTQLSVL.